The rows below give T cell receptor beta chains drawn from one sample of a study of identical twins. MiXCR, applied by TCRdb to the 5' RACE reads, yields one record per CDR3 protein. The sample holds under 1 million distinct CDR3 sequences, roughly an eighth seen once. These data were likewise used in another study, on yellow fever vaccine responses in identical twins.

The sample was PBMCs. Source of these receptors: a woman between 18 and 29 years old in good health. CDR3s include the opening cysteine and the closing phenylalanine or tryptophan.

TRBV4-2,CASSQDVSGSLYNEQFF
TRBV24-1,CATSDGFYNEQFF
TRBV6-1,CASTKREGRVGETQYF
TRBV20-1,CSASQGDNSPLHF
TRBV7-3,CASSLLGSSGRNYNEQFF
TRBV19,CASSGTQTYEQYF
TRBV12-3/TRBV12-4,CASSFGARGNRVQGYTF
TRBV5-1,CASSLVGAERTDTQYF
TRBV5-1,CASSLRSREANGYTF
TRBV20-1,CSAPPLATGELFF
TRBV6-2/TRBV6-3,CASSYEGARRPEAFF
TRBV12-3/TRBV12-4,CASLSGVSYTDTQYF
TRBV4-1,CASSQVQTLSNQPQHF
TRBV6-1,CASSEALAGGQGEQFF
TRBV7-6,CASSLGDGANYGYTF
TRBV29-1,CSVILRLADTQYF
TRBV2,CASRPSEGYGYTF
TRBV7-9,CASSGLAGPNEQFF
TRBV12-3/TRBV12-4,CATTWGQPSHEQYF
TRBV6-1,CASSRGGESIQYF
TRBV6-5,CASSYTRPGTGGGNQPQHF
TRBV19,CASSIGQGRETQYF
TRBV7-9,CASSFTAADTQYF
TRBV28,CASRNDRSNTEAFF
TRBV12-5,CASGLFLGNTDTQYF
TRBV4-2,CASSLTSGTSSYEQYF
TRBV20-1,CSALNPGAYNEQFF
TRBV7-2,CASRLGQGATGELFF
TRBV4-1,CASSQVRTPSYQETQYF
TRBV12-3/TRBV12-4,CASRPSGSTDTQYF
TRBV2,CASSEVFGGNGELFF
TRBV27,CASSRGRGYNEQFF
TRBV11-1,CASSQKQGAVDHPANTEAFF
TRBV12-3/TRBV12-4,CASRTRLETQYF
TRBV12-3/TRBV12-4,CASSLTRGRVADTQYF
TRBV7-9,CASSVDRVRANVLTF
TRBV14,CASSQATGRGTEAFF
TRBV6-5,CASRMDTGELFF
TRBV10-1,CASSVQTSGRDEQYF
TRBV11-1,CASSTEGTLSASNYGYTF
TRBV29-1,CSVGRAAFTRGGLAGGHPDTQYF
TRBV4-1,CASSQNFFGDSGYNEQFF
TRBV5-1,CASSITGGNTDTQYF
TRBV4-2,CASSQDLEYTGELFF
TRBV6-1,CASRGLAGVNTGELFF
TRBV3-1,CASSQGDRTPSTDTQYF
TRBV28,CASSTLLAGHTDTQYF
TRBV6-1,CATGRGLNTEAFF
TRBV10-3,CAISGGPDQPQHF